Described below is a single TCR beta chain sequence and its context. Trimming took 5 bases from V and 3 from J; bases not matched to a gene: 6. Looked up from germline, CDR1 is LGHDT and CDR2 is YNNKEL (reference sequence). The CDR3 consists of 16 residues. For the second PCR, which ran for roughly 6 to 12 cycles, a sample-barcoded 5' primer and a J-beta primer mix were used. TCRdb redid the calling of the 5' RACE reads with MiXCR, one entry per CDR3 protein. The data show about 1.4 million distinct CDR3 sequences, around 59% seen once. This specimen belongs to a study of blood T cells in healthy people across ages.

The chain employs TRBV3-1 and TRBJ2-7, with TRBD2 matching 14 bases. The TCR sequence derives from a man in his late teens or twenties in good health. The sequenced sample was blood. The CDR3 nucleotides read TGTGCCAGCAGCAGAGGGACTAGCGGGAGTGACTACGAGCAGTACTTC. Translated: CASSRGTSGSDYEQYF.